Described below is a single TCR beta chain sequence and its context. The data were obtained in a study of shared clonotypes between healthy human individuals. The CDR3 contains 15 residues. Germline CDR1 reads SGHRS; CDR2 reads YFSETQ. V lost 4 bases and J lost 4; bases outside the gene matches: 9. The assay was immunoSEQ multiplex PCR, and TCRdb's table has in-frame clones only and misses some. The table lists over a million clones, 65% to 80% of them singletons, with 1.4% in the top ten. Source material: memory CD4+ T cells sorted from blood. Subset indicated: CD45RA-negative fraction. The chain combines TRBV5-1 with TRBJ2-3, with 7 bases identical to TRBD2. This receptor was taken from a man aged 18 to 30 in good health. The CDR3 sequence is CASSPEGGPADTQYF. The CDR3 nucleotides are TGCGCCAGCAGCCCGGAGGGAGGGCCGGCAGATACGCAGTATTTT.